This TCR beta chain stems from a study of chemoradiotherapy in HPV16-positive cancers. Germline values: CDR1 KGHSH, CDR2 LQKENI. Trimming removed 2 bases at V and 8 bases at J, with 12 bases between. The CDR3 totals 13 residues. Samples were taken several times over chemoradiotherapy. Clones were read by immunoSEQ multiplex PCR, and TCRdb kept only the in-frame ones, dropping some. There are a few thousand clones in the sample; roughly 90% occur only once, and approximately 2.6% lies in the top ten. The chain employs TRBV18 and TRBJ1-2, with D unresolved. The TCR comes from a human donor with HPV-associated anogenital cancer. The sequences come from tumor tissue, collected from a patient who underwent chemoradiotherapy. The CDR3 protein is CASSPEGVRGYTF. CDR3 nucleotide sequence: TGTGCCAGCTCACCAGAGGGTGTAAGAGGCTACACCTTC.